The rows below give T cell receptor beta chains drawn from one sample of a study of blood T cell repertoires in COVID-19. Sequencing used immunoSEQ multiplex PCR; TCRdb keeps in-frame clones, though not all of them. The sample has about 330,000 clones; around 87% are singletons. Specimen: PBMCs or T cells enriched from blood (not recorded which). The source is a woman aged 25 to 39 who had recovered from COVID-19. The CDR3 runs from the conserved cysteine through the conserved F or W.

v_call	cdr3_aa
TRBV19	CASSQRDREAFF
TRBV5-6	CASSFADRLTGELFF
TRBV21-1	CNEVFEQYF
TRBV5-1	CASSLGDRGSTGELFF
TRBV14	CASSPRAGGIHNEQFF
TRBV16	CASRQGGAGENQPQHF
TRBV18	CASSASGQGNQPQHF
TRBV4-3	CASSQDGSNRDREETQYF
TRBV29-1	CSVQGQSNTEAFF
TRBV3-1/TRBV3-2	CASSQGMTQYF
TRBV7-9	CASSTQGGPWGTQYF